This entry lists 8 T cell receptor beta chains sequenced from one sample in a study of blood T cell repertoires in COVID-19. Produced via immunoSEQ multiplex PCR; TCRdb's table is partial and in-frame only. The sample consists of roughly 100,000 clones, 60% to 85% of them appearing once. Sequencing was done on a sample of peripheral blood. Receptors were obtained from an elderly man with COVID-19, enrolled during active disease.

The chain recombines TRBV2 with TRBJ1-1; 7 nucleotides line up with TRBD1. The trim removed 6 bases at V and 11 bases at J, leaving 6 bases unmatched. Germline loops: CDR1 SNHLY, CDR2 FYNNEI. The length of the CDR3 is 11 residues. In DNA, the CDR3 is TGTGCCAGCAGAGACAGGGTTAGGGCTTTCTTT. Its translation is CASRDRVRAFF.

The J gene is TRBJ2-5, the V gene TRBV19; 7 nucleotides line up with TRBD1. V lost 3 bases, J lost 4 bases, and 17 bases stayed unmatched. Germline V gives CDR1 LNHDA, CDR2 SQIVND (reference sequence). The CDR3 runs to 18 residues. In DNA form, the CDR3 reads TGTGCCAGTAGTATTGAAGGGACAGCTTTAGTTGGACGAGAGACCCAGTACTTC. Amino acid sequence: CASSIEGTALVGRETQYF.

The J gene is TRBJ2-7, the V gene TRBV10-3; 13 bases map to TRBD2. Trimming cost V 3 bases and J 3 bases; bases outside gene matches: 2. Germline CDR1 is ENHRY and CDR2 is SYGVKD. The CDR3 extends over 15 amino acids. CDR3 protein: CAISDGLAGVYEQYF. The CDR3, as DNA: TGTGCCATCAGTGATGGACTAGCGGGGGTCTACGAGCAGTACTTC.

The chain has TRBV6-1 and TRBJ2-1; maybe TRBD1 (6 bases). Germline assignment: CDR1 MNHNS and CDR2 SASEGT. The CDR3 totals 15 residues. Trimming left V 3 bases short and J 6 bases short, with 15 bases between. The CDR3 loop reads CASSDPGASVNEQFF. Written as DNA, the CDR3 is TGTGCCAGCAGTGACCCAGGGGCGTCGGTCAATGAGCAGTTCTTC.

The chain links TRBV18 to TRBJ1-2; 7 positions agree with TRBD1. CDR1 and CDR2 (germline): KGHSH, LQKENI. The V gene end was trimmed by 5 bases and the J gene end by 4 bases; junction bases not matched to a gene: 4. The CDR3 loop spans 13 amino acids. Here the CDR3 reads CASSSDRAYGYTF. In DNA, the CDR3 is TGTGCCAGCTCATCAGACAGGGCCTATGGCTACACCTTC.

The chain uses TRBV6-5 and TRBJ2-1; 7 bases fit TRBD1. Germline CDR1 MNHEY, CDR2 SVGAGI. V shed 6 bases, J shed 4 bases, and the junction held 6 bases outside the gene matches. The CDR3 is made up of 14 amino acids. This CDR3 reads CASRTGQVYNEQFF. The CDR3 DNA is TGTGCCAGCAGAACCGGACAGGTATACAATGAGCAGTTCTTC.

The chain links TRBV28 to TRBJ2-6; 11 nucleotides match TRBD2. Germline values: CDR1 MDHEN, CDR2 SYDVKM. With 6 bases clipped from V and 0 bases from J, the junction kept 4 bases outside the gene matches. The CDR3 totals 17 residues. The CDR3 region is CASRLAGVGSGANVLTF. CDR3 nucleotides: TGTGCCAGCAGACTAGCGGGAGTGGGCTCTGGGGCCAACGTCCTGACTTTC. Supplemented by reference TRBV28 and TRBJ2-6, the full variable domain reads DVKVTQSSRYLVKRTGEKVFLECVQDMDHENMFWYRQDPGLGLRLIYFSYDVKMKEKGDIPEGYSVSREKKERFSLILESASTNQTSMYLCASRLAGVGSGANVLTFGAGSRLTVL.

This chain connects TRBV3-1 (or the pseudogene TRBV3-2) to TRBJ2-2; 11 nucleotides match TRBD2. Germline assignment: CDR1 LGHDT and CDR2 YNNKEL (reference sequence). The J segment lost 7 bases and the V segment lost 2 bases, leaving 15 bases of the junction unmatched. The CDR3 covers 19 residues. CDR3 DNA: TGTGCCAGCAGCCAATACGGACTAGCGGGCACTAGTGGAAACGGGGAGCTGTTTTTT. Its translation: CASSQYGLAGTSGNGELFF.